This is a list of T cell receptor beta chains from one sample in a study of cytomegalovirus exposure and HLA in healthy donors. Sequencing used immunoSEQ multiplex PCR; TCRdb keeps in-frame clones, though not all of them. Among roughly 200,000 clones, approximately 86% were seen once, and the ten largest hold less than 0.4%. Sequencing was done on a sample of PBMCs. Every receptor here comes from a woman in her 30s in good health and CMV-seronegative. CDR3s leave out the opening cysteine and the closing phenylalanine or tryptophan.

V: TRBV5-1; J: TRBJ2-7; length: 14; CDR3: ASSNPARQGKYEQY
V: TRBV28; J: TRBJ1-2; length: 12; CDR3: ASSFGPRGYGYT
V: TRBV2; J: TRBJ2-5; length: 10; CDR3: ASSETEETQY
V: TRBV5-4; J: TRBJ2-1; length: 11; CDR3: ASSLPGANEQF
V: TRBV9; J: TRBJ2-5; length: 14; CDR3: ASSPRTGVGQETQY
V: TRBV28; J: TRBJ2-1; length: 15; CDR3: ASSPVGPLSSYNEQF
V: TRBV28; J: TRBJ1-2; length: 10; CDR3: ASGRGGSGYT
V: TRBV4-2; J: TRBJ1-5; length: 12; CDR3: ASSQVGERQPQH
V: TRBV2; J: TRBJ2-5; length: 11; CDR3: ATGLAGVETQY
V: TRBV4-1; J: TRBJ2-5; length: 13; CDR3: ASSLDGGVRETQY
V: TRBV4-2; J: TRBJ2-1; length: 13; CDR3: ASSQDPSIAGKQF
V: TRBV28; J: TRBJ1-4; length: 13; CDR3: ASSFLRAGDEKLF